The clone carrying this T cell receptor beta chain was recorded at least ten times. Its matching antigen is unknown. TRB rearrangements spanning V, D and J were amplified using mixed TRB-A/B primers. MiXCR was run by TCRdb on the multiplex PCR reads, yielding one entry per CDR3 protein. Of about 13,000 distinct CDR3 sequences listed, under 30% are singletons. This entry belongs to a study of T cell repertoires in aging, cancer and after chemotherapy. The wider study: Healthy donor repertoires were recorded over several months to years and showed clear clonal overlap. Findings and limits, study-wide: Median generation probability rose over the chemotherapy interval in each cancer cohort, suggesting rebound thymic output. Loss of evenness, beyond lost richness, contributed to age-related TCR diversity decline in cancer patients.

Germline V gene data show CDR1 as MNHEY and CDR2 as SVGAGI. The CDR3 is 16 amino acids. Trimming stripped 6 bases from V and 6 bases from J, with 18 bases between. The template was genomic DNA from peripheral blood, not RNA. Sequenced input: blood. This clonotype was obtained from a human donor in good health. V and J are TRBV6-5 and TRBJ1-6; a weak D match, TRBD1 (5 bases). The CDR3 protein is CASRIRGDASNSPLHF. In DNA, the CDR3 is TGTGCCAGCAGGATCCGCGGGGACGCGAGTAATTCACCCCTCCACTTT.